This TCR beta chain was captured in a study of shared clonotypes between healthy human individuals. Whole-study context: The study drew on two women and a few men aged 18 to 49 as donors. Researchers assigned three CD4 naive, three CD4 memory, two CD8 naive and one CD8 memory plate to each donor. Overall study findings and caveats: Few donors limited the genetic and exposure-history diversity represented.

To note about this clone: Its target is not known.

The V end was cut by 4 bases, the J end by 2 bases, with 12 bases between. This CDR3 is built from 14 residues. In germline, CDR1 is MGHRA, CDR2 YSYEKL. CD45RO-negative, CCR7-selected cells formed the naive CD8 fraction, which excluded terminally differentiated effector memory CD45RA+ cells. This was a deep-level run. Sequenced by immunoSEQ multiplex PCR; TCRdb stores in-frame clones only, minus some. The data hold about 2 million clones, with about 95% observed a single time. The chain links TRBV4-1 to TRBJ2-7; D perhaps matches TRBD1 (6 bases). This TCR was sampled from a man between 18 and 29 years old in good health. Sequencing used naive CD8+ T cells sorted from blood. Written as DNA, the CDR3 is TGCGCCAGCAGCCCTCGACAGGACCCCTACGAGCAGTACTTC. As protein: CASSPRQDPYEQYF.